The present entry profiles one T cell receptor (beta chain) with its context. No antigen is known for it. CDR1 and CDR2 from the germline V gene are SGHTA and FQGNSA. This CDR3 contains 13 residues. V was pared by 5 bases and J by 7 bases, with 14 bases between. These data belong to a study of blood T cells in healthy people across ages. Study-wide findings and caveats: What prevented conclusive comparison of naive and antigen-experienced cells was that PBMCs were unsorted. Naive T cell percentage by flow cytometry tracked strongly with beta diversity.

A J-beta primer mix and a sample-barcoded 5' primer were used in a second PCR of about 7 to 12 cycles. Each sample provided no less than 2.5 million CDR3-containing paired-end reads. TCRdb re-analysed the 5' RACE reads in MiXCR, keeping a single row per CDR3 protein. This table has around 2 million distinct CDR3 sequences, about 39% appearing once. The chain carries TRBV7-2 and TRBJ2-5, with unresolved D. The sequencing sample was made of blood. This TCR was recovered from a human donor in good health. CDR3 in DNA: TGTGCCAGCAGCCCCGGCCTCCCGGGGACCCAGTACTTC. Protein product: CASSPGLPGTQYF.